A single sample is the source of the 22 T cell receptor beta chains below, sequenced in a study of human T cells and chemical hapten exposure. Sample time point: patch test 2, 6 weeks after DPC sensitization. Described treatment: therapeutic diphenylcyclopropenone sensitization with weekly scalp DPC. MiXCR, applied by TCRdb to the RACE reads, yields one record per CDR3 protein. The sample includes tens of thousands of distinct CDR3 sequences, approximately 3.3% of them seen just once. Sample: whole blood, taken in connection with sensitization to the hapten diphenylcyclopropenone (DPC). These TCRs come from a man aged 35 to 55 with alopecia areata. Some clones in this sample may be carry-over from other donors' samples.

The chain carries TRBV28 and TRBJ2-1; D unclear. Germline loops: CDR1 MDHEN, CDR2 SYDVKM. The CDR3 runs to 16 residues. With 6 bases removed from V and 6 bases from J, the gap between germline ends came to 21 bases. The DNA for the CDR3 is TGTGCCAGCAGCCCCCGTGACGCGGCGAAAAGCAATGAGCAGTTCTTC. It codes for CASSPRDAAKSNEQFF.

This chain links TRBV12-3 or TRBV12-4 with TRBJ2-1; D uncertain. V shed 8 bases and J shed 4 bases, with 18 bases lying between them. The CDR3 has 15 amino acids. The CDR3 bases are TGTGCCAGCTTGGCCCAATTTCCGGATTACAATGAGCAGTTCTTC. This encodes CASLAQFPDYNEQFF.

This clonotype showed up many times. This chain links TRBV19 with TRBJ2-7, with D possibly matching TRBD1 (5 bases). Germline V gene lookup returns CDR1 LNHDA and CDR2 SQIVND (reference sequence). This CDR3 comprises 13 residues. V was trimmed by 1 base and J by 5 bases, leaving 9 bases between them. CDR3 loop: CASSIARGHEQYF. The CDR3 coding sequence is TGTGCCAGTAGTATAGCTAGGGGCCACGAGCAGTACTTC.

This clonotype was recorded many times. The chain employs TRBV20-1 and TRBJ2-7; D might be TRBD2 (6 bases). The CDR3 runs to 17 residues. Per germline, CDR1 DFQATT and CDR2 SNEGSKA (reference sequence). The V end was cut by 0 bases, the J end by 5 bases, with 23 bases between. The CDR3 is CSARDVVARGWGDEQYF. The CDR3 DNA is TGCAGTGCTAGAGATGTAGTGGCGCGGGGTTGGGGAGACGAGCAGTACTTC.

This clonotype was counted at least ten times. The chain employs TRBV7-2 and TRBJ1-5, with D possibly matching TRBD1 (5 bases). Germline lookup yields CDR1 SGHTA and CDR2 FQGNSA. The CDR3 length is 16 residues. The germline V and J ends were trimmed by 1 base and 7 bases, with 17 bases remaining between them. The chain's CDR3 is CASSLGHRTGQQPQHF. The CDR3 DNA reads TGTGCCAGCAGCTTAGGTCATCGAACAGGACAACAGCCCCAGCATTTT.

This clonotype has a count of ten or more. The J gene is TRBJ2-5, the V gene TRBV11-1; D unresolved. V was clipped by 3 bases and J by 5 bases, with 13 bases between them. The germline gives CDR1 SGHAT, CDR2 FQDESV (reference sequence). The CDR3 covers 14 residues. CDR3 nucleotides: TGTGCCAGCAGCTTCCAGGCGCCTCTGGAGACCCAGTACTTC. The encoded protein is CASSFQAPLETQYF.

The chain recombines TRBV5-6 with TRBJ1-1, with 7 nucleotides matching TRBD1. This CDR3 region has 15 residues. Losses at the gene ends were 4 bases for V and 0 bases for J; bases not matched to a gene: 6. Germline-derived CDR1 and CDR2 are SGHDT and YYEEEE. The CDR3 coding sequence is TGTGCCAGCAGCCTACCGGGACAGATGAACACTGAAGCTTTCTTT. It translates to CASSLPGQMNTEAFF.

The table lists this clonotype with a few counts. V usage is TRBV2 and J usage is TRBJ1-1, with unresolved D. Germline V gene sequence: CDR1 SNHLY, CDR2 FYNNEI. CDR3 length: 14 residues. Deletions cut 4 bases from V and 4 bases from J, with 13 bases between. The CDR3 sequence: CASSVNVPSTEAFF. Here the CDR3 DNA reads TGTGCCAGCAGTGTGAATGTACCGAGCACTGAAGCTTTCTTT.

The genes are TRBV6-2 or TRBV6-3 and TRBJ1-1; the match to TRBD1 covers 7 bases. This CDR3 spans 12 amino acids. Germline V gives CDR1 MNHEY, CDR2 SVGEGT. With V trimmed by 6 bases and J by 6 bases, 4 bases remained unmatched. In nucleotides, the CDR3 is TGTGCCAGCAGAGACAGGGAACCTGAAGCTTTCTTT. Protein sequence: CASRDREPEAFF.

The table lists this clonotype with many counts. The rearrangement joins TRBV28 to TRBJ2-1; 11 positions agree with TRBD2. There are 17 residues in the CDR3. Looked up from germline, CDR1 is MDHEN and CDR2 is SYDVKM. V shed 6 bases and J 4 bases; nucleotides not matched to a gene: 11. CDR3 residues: CASSQPSTSGEYNEQFF. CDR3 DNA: TGTGCCAGCAGCCAACCCTCGACTAGCGGGGAATACAATGAGCAGTTCTTC.

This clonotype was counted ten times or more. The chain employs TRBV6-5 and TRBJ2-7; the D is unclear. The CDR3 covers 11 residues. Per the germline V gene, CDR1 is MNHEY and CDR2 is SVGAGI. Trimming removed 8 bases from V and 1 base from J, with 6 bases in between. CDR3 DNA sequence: TGTGCCAGCCAGCAGTCCTACGAGCAGTACTTC. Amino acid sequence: CASQQSYEQYF.

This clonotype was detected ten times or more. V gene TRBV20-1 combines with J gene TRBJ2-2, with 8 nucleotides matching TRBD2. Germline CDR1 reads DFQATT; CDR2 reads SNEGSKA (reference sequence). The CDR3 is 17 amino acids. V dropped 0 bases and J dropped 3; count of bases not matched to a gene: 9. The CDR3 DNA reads TGCAGTGCTAGAGAGGGAGGGACTAGAGAGGACACCGGGGAGCTGTTTTTT. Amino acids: CSAREGGTREDTGELFF.

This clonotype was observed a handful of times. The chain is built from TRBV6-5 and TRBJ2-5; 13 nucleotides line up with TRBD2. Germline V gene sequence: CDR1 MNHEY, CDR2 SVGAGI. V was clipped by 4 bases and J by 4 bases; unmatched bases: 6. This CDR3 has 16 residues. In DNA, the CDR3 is TGTGCCAGCAGTTCTCCGACTAGCGGGAGGACAGAGACCCAGTACTTC. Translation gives CASSSPTSGRTETQYF.

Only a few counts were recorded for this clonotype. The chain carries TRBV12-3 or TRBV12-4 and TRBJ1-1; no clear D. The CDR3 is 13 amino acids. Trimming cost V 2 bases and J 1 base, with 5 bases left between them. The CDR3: CASSLYENTEAFF. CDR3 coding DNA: TGTGCCAGCAGTTTATACGAGAACACTGAAGCTTTCTTT.

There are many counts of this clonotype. The DNA of the CDR3 is TGTGCCAGCAGCTCACGTTTGGGCGCGGACGCTGGAAACACCATATATTTT. It codes for CASSSRLGADAGNTIYF. The rearrangement uses TRBV7-9 and TRBJ1-3; no reliable D call. With 4 bases removed from V and 2 bases from J, the gap between germline ends came to 18 bases. This CDR3 spans 17 amino acids. CDR1 is SEHNR and CDR2 is FQNEAQ in the germline V gene (reference sequence).

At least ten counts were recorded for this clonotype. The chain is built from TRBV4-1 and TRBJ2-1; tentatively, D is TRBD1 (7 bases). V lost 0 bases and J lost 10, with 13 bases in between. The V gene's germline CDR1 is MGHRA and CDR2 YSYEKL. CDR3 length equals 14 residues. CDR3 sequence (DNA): TGCGCCAGCAGCCAAGAATATCAGGGGGGCGAGCAGTTCTTC. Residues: CASSQEYQGGEQFF.

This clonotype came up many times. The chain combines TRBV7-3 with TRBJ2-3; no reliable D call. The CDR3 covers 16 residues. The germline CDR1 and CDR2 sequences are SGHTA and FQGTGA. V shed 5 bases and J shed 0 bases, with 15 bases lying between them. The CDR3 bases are TGTGCCAGCAGCCTAGGGCGCGCGGCTAGCACAGATACGCAGTATTTT. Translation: CASSLGRAASTDTQYF.

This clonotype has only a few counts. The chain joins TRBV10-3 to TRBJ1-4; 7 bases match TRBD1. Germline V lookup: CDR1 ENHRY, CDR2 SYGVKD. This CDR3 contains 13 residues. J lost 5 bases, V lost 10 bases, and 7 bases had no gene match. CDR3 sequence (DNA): TGTGCCACCGCGGGACAGCTAAATGAAAAACTGTTTTTT. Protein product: CATAGQLNEKLFF.

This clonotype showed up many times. CDR3 amino acids: CASKTQTLTNEKLFF. CDR3 nucleotide sequence: TGTGCCAGCAAGACACAGACTTTAACTAATGAAAAACTGTTTTTT. V usage is TRBV2 and J usage is TRBJ1-4; no definite D call. V lost 7 bases, J lost 1 base, and 13 bases lay in between. The CDR3 sequence is 15 residues long. Germline V gives CDR1 SNHLY, CDR2 FYNNEI.

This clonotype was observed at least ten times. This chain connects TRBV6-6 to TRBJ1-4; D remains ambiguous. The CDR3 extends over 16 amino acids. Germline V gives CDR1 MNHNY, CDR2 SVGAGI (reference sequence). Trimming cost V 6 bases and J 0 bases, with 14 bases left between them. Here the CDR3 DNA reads TGTGCCAGCAGCCAACTCGGCCCCGCAACTAATGAAAAACTGTTTTTT. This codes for CASSQLGPATNEKLFF.

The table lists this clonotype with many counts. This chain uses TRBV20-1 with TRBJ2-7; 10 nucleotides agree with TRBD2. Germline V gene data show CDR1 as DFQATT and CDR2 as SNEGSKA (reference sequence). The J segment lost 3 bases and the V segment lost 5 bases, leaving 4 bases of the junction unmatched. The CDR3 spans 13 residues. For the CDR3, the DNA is TGCAGTGCTCCCGGGACTAGCGTCTACGAGCAGTACTTC. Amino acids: CSAPGTSVYEQYF.

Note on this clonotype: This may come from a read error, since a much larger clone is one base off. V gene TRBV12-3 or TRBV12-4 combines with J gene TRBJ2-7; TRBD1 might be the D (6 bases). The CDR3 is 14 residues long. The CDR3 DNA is TGTGCCAGCAGTTTCTCCAGGGGACCCTACGAGCGGTACTTC. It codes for CASSFSRGPYERYF.